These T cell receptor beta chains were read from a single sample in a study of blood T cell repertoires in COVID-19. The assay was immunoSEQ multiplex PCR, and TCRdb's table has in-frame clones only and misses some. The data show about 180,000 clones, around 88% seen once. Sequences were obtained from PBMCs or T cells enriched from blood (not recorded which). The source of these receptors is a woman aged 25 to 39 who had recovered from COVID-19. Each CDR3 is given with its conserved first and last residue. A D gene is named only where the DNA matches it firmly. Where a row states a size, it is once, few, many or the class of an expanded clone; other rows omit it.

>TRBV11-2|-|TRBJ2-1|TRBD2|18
CASSPSQSGLAGRDEQFF
TGTGCCAGCAGCCCAAGCCAATCCGGACTAGCGGGGCGTGATGAGCAGTTCTTC
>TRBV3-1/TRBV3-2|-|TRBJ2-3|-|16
CASSPFSGSSTDTQYF
TGTGCCAGCAGCCCGTTTAGCGGTTCTAGCACAGATACGCAGTATTTT
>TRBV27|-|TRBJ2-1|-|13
CASSFHTDNEQFF
TGTGCCAGCAGTTTTCATACGGACAATGAGCAGTTCTTC
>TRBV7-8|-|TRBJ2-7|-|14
CASSPPGILYEQYF
TGTGCCAGCAGCCCCCCCGGGATCCTTTACGAGCAGTACTTC
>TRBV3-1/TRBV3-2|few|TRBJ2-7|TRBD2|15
CASSQGTSGISEQYF
TGTGCCAGCAGCCAAGGGACTAGCGGGATTTCCGAGCAGTACTTC
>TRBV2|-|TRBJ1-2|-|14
CASSETRTRYGYTF
TGTGCCAGCAGTGAAACCCGGACACGCTATGGCTACACCTTC
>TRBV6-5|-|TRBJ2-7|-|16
CASSYSPTRTEYEQYF
TGTGCCAGCAGTTACTCACCAACGAGGACAGAATACGAGCAGTACTTC
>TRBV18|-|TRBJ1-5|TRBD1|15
CASSGDRARNQPQHF
TGTGCCAGCTCGGGAGACAGGGCTAGGAATCAGCCCCAGCATTTT
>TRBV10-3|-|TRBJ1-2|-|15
CAISESGGANYGYTF
TGTGCCATCAGTGAGTCTGGGGGCGCTAACTATGGCTACACCTTC
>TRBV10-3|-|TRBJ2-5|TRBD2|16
CAISESVAGIQETQYF
TGTGCCATCAGCGAATCAGTAGCGGGGATACAAGAGACCCAGTACTTC
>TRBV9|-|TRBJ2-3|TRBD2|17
CASSEGSSGRDTDTQYF
TGTGCCAGCAGCGAAGGGTCTAGCGGGAGGGACACAGATACGCAGTATTTT
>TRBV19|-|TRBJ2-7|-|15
CASSIERGQPNEQYF
TGTGCCAGTAGTATAGAAAGAGGACAGCCAAACGAGCAGTACTTC
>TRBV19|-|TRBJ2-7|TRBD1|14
CASSIGQGAYEQYF
TGTGCCAGTAGTATTGGGCAGGGGGCGTACGAGCAGTACTTC
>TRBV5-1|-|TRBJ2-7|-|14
CASSQYTTEREQYF
TGCGCCAGCAGCCAGTACACGACAGAACGGGAGCAGTACTTC
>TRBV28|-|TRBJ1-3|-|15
CASRPDIIGGNTIYF
TGTGCCAGCAGACCTGACATCATCGGAGGAAACACCATATATTTT
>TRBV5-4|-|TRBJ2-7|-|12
CASSSGAYEQYF
TGTGCCAGCAGCTCGGGGGCCTACGAGCAGTACTTC
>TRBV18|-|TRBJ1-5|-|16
CASSPTGLRGNQPQHF
TGTGCCAGCTCACCCACGGGACTAAGGGGCAATCAGCCCCAGCATTTT
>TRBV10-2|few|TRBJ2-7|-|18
CASSERVGLSFPPYEQYF
TGCGCCAGCAGTGAGCGAGTAGGACTATCCTTCCCCCCTTACGAGCAGTACTTC
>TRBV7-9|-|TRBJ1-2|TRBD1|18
CASSNTIQGQGSSYGYTF
TGTGCCAGCAGCAATACGATACAGGGACAGGGGAGCAGCTATGGCTACACCTTC
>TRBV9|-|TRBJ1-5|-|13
CASSVSESTAQHF
TGTGCCAGCAGCGTATCAGAATCGACAGCCCAGCATTTT
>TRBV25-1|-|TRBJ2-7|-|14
CASSEQGPTYEQYF
TGTGCCAGCAGTGAACAGGGGCCCACCTACGAGCAGTACTTC
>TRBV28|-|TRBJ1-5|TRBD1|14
CASSLTQGNQPQHF
TGTGCCAGCAGTTTAACACAGGGGAATCAGCCCCAGCATTTT
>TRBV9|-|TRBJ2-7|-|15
CASSEHRAPLYEQYF
TGTGCCAGCAGCGAGCACAGGGCCCCTCTTTACGAGCAGTACTTC
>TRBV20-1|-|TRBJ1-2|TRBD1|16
CSASLHRTGSIYGYTF
TGCAGTGCTAGTCTCCATAGGACAGGCTCTATTTATGGCTACACCTTC
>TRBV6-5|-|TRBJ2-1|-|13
CASIGDSYNEQFF
TGTGCCAGCATCGGGGACTCCTACAATGAGCAGTTCTTC
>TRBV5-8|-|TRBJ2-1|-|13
CASSTDSSNEQFF
TGTGCCAGCAGCACTGACAGTAGCAATGAGCAGTTCTTC
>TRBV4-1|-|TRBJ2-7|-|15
CASSQDRSGTYEQYF
TGCGCCAGCAGCCAAGATAGAAGCGGCACCTACGAGCAGTACTTC
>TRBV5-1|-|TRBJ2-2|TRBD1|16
CASSFSGGASTGELFF
TGCGCCAGCAGCTTTTCAGGGGGCGCGAGCACCGGGGAGCTGTTTTTT
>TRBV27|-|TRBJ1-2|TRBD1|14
CASSNDRGQVGYTF
TGTGCCAGCAGTAACGACAGGGGGCAGGTCGGCTACACCTTC
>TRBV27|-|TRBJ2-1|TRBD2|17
CASSLKESRLAGNEQFF
TGTGCCAGCAGTTTAAAGGAGTCCCGACTAGCGGGAAATGAGCAGTTCTTC
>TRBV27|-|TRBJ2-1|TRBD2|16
CASSSRGRGTYNEQFF
TGTGCCAGCAGTTCGCGGGGGAGGGGTACCTACAATGAGCAGTTCTTC
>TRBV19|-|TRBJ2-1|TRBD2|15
CASSIPSGSRNEQFF
TGTGCCAGTAGTATCCCTAGCGGGAGTAGGAATGAGCAGTTCTTC
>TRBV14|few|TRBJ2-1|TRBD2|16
CASSQVAGGVGNEQFF
TGTGCCAGCAGCCAAGTGGCGGGAGGGGTCGGGAATGAGCAGTTCTTC
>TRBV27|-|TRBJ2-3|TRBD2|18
CASSLSSGTSGSADTQYF
TGTGCCAGCAGTTTATCTTCGGGGACTAGCGGGAGCGCAGATACGCAGTATTTT
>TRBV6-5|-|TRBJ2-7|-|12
CASSGLGYEQYF
TGTGCCAGCAGCGGACTCGGCTACGAGCAGTACTTC
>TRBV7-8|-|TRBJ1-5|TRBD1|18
CASSLAFKDRERFQPQHF
TGTGCCAGCAGCTTAGCGTTCAAAGACAGGGAAAGATTTCAGCCCCAGCATTTT
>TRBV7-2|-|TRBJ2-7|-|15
CASSYAGLLSYEQYF
TGTGCCAGCAGCTATGCGGGGCTACTATCCTACGAGCAGTACTTC
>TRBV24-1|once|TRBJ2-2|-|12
CATSDFPGELFF
TGTGCCACCAGTGATTTCCCAGGGGAGCTGTTTTTT
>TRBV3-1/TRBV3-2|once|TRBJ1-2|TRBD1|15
CASSLRQGSNYGYTF
TGTGCCAGCAGCCTACGACAGGGCTCCAACTATGGCTACACCTTC
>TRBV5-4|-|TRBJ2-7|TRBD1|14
CASSGMGQAGEQYF
TGTGCCAGCAGCGGTATGGGACAGGCGGGCGAGCAGTACTTC
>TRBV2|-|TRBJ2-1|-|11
CASSVEDEQFF
TGTGCCAGCAGTGTGGAGGACGAGCAGTTCTTC
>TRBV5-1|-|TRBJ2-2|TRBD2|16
CASSLGLAGAPGELFF
TGCGCCAGCAGCTTGGGCCTAGCGGGAGCCCCCGGGGAGCTGTTTTTT
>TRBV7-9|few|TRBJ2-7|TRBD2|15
CASSLGTAGGPEQYF
TGTGCCAGCAGCTTAGGGACAGCGGGAGGACCCGAGCAGTACTTC
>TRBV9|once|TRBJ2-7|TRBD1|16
CASSPQQGVSSYEQYF
TGTGCCAGCAGCCCACAGCAGGGGGTCAGCTCCTACGAGCAGTACTTC
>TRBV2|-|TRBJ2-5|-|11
CASTVRETQYF
TGTGCCAGCACCGTGCGAGAGACCCAGTACTTC
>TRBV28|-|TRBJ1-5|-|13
CASKTGDNQPQHF
TGTGCCAGCAAAACGGGAGACAATCAGCCCCAGCATTTT